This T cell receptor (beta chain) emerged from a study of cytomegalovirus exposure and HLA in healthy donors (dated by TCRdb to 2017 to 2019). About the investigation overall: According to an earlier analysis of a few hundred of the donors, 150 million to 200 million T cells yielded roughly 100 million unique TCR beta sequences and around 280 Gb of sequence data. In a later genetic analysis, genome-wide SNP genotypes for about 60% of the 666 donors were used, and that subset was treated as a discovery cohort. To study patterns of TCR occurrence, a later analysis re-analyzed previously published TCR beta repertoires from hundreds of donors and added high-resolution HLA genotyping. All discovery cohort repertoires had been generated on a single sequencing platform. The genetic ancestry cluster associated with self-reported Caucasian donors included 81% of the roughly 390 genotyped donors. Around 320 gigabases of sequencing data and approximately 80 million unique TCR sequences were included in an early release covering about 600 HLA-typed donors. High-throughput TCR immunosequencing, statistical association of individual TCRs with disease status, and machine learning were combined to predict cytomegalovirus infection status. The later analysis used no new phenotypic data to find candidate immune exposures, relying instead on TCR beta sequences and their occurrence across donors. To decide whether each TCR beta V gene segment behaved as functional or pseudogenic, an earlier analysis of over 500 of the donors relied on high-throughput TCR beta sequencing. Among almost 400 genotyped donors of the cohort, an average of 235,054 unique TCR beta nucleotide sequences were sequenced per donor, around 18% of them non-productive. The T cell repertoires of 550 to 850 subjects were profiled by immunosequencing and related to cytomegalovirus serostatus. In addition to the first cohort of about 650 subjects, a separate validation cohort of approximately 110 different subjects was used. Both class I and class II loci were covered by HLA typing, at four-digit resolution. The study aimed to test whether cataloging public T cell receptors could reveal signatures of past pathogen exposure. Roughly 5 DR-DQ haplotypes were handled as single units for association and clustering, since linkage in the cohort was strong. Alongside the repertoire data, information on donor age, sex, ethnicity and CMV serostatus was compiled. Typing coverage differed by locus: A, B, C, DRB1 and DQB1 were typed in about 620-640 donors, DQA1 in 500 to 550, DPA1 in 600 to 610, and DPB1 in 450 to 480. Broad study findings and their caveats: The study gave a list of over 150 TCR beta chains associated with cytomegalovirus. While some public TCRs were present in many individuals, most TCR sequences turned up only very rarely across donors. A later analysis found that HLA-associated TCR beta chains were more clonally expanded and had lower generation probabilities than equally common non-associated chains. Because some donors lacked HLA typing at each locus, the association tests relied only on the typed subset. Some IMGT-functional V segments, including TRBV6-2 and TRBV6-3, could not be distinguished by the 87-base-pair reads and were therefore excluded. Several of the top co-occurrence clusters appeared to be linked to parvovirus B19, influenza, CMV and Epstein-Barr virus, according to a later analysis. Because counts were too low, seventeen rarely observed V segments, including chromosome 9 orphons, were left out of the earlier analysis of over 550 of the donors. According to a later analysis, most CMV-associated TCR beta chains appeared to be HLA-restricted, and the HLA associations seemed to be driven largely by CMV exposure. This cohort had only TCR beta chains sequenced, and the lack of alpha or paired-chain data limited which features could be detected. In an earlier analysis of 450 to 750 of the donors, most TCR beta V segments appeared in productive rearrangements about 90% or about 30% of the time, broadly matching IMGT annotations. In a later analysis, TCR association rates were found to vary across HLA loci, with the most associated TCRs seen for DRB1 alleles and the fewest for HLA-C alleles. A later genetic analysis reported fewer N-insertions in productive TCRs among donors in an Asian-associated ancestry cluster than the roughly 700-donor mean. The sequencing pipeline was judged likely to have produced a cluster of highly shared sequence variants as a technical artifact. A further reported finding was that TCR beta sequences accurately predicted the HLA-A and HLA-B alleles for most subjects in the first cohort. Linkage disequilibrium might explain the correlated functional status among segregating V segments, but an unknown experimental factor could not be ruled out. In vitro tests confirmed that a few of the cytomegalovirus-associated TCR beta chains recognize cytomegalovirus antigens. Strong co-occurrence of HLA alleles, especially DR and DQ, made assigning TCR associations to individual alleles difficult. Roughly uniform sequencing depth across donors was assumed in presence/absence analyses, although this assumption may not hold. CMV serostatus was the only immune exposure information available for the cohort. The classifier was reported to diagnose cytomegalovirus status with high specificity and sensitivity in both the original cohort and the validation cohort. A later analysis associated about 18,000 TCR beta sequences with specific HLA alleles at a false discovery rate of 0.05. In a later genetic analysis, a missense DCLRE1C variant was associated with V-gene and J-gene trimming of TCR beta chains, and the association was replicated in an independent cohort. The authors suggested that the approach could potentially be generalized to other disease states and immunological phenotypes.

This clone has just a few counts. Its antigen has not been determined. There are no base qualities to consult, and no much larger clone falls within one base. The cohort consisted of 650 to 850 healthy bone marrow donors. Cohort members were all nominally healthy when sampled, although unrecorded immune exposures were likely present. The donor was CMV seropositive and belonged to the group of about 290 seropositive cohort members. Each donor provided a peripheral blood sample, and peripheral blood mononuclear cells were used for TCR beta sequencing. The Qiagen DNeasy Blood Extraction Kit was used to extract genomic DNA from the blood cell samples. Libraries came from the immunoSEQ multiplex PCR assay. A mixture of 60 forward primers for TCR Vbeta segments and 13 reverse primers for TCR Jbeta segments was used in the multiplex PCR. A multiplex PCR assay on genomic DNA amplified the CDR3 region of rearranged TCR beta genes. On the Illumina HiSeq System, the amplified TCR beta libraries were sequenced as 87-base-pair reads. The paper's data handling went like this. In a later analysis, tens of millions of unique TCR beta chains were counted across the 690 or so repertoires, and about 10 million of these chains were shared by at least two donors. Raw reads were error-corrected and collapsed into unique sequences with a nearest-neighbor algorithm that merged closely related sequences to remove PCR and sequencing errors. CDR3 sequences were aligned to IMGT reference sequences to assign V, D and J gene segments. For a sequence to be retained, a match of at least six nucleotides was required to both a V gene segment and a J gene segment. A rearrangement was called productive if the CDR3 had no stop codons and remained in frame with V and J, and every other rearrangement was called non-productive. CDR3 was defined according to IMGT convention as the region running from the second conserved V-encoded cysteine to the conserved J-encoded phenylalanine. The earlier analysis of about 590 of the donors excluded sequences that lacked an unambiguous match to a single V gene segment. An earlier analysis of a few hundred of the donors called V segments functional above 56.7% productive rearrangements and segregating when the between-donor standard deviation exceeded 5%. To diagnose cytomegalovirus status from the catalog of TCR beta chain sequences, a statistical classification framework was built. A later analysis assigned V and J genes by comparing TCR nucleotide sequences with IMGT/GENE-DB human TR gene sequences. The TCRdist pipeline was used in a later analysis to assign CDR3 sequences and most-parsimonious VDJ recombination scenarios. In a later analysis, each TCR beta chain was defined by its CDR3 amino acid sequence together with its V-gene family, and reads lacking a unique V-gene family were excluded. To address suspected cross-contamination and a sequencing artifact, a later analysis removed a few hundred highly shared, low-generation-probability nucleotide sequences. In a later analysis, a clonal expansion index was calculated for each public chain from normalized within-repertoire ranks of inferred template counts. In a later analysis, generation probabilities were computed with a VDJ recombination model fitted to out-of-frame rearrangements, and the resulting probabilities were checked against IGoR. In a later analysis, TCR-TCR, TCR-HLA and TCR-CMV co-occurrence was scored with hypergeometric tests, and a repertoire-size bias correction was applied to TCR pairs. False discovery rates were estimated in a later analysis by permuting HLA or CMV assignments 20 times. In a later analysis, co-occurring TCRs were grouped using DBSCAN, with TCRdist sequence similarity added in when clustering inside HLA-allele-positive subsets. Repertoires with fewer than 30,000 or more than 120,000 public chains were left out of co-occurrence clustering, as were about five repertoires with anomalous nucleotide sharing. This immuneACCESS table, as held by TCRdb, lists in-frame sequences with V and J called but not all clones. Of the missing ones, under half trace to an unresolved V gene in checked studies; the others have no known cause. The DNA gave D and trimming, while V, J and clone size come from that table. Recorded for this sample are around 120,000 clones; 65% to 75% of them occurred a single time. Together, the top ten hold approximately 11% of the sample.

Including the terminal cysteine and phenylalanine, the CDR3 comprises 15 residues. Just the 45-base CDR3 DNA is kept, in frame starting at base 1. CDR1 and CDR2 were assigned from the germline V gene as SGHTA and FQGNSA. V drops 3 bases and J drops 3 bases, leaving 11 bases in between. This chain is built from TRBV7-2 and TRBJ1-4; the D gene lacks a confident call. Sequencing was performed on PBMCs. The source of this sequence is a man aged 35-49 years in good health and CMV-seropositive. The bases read TGTGCCAGCAGCTTCCTCGGGGTACCTAATGAAAAACTGTTTTTT. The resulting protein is CASSFLGVPNEKLFF.